These 25 T cell receptor beta chains came from one sample sequenced in a study of spatial heterogeneity in lung cancer. Study-wide points: How many expanded intratumoral alpha and beta TCRs were present tracked the tumor mutation count, which was a count of nonsynonymous mutations.

Stated time point: sample taken at primary tumor resection. TCRdb ran MiXCR on the 5' RACE reads and lists one entry per CDR3 protein. The sample carries roughly 6,000 distinct CDR3 sequences, roughly 15% recorded once. No antigens are known for them. The starting material was lung tumor tissue, obtained at surgery. Receptors were obtained from a male donor with early-stage non-small cell lung cancer.

A remark on this clonotype: In a library made to pick up alpha chains, this beta chain is a stray read with a size that means little. The V gene is TRBV12-3 or TRBV12-4, the J gene TRBJ1-6; 7 bases match TRBD1. The CDR3 covers 16 residues. V was clipped by 6 bases and J by 0 bases; unmatched bases: 5. The CDR3 loop is CASRTDRSSYNSPLHF. The CDR3 nucleotides read TGTGCCAGCAGGACGGACAGGAGCTCCTATAATTCACCCCTCCACTTT.

In this sample, this clonotype is medium-sized (0.01 to 0.1%). Within a library made for alpha chains, this beta chain is off target, and its count is uninformative. This chain connects TRBV20-1 to TRBJ2-1; maybe TRBD2 (7 bases). Per germline, CDR1 DFQATT and CDR2 SNEGSKA (reference sequence). The CDR3 is made up of 17 amino acids. V was cut by 4 bases and J by 0 bases, with 19 bases left in between. This CDR3 is CSANGLVGGPSYNEQFF. CDR3 DNA sequence: TGCAGTGCTAATGGTCTGGTGGGGGGGCCCTCCTACAATGAGCAGTTCTTC.

Relative to its sample, this clonotype is medium-sized. Since the library was made to target alpha chains, this beta chain is a stray read and its abundance is not meaningful. The V gene is TRBV7-9, the J gene TRBJ2-1; TRBD2 matches 7 bases. Germline values: CDR1 SEHNR, CDR2 FQNEAQ (reference sequence). The trim removed 1 base at V and 4 bases at J, leaving 4 bases unmatched. The CDR3 is 15 residues long. The CDR3 loop is CASSLEGTIYNEQFF. For the CDR3, the DNA is TGTGCCAGCAGCTTAGAGGGGACTATTTACAATGAGCAGTTCTTC.

The sample holds many counts of this clonotype. This beta chain was picked up by a library intended for alpha chains and is off target, so its count carries little meaning. The chain is built from TRBV3-2 and TRBJ2-3; the table calls TRBD1, which could not be checked here. TRBV3-2 is noted as a pseudogene. This CDR3 is built from 16 residues. CDR3 amino acids: CASSQAPGHDSDTQYF. The CDR3 region has the DNA TGTGCCAGCAGCCAAGCTCCGGGACACGACTCGGATACGCAGTATTTT.

This clonotype is medium-sized in the sample. Since it is a stray read in a library aimed at alpha chains, this beta chain has a size that is not meaningful. The rearrangement links TRBV25-1 to TRBJ1-5, with 9 bases aligning to TRBD1. The CDR3 totals 15 residues. J was trimmed by 4 bases and V by 0 bases; bases with no gene match: 1. Germline V gene data show CDR1 as MGHDK and CDR2 as SYGVNS. The CDR3 here is CASSEYGTGNQPQHF. The CDR3, as DNA: TGTGCCAGCAGTGAATATGGGACAGGGAATCAGCCCCAGCATTTT. Full variable domain (outside the CDR3, taken from reference TRBV25-1 and TRBJ1-5): EADIYQTPRYLVIGTGKKITLECSQTMGHDKMYWYQQDPGMELHLIHYSYGVNSTEKGDLSSESTVSRIRTEHFPLTLESARPSHTSQYLCASSEYGTGNQPQHFGDGTRLSIL.

Sample share makes this clonotype medium-sized. As an off-target read in a library built for alpha chains, this beta chain has a frequency of little significance. The CDR3 loop reads CSARILDEKLFF. DNA of the CDR3: TGCAGTGCTAGAATTCTGGACGAAAAACTGTTTTTT. The genes are TRBV20-1 and TRBJ1-4; unclear D gene. V gave up 2 bases and J gave up 8 bases, with 9 bases separating them. CDR3 size: 12 residues. Germline CDR1 and CDR2: DFQATT and SNEGSKA (reference sequence).

In this sample, this clonotype is medium-sized. As an off-target read in a library built for alpha chains, this beta chain has a frequency of little significance. The V gene is TRBV3-1, the J gene TRBJ1-1; perhaps TRBD1 as D (6 bases). V lost 0 bases to trimming and J lost 11 bases, with 13 bases between them. CDR3 length: 13 amino acids. Germline V lookup: CDR1 LGHDT, CDR2 YNNKEL (reference sequence). The CDR3 region has the DNA TGTGCCAGCAGCCAAGATCACGCAGGGGCGGCTTTCTTT. It is translated as CASSQDHAGAAFF. The variable domain in full, completed from reference TRBV3-1 and TRBJ1-1, reads DTAVSQTPKYLVTQMGNDKSIKCEQNLGHDTMYWYKQDSKKFLKIMFSYNNKELIINETVPNRFSPKSPDKAHLNLHINSLELGDSAVYFCASSQDHAGAAFFGQGTRLTVV.

In this sample, this clonotype is medium-sized. The size of this beta chain means little, since it is a stray read in a library made for alpha chains. J is TRBJ2-3 and V is TRBV9; 7 nucleotides agree with TRBD2. The CDR3 runs 17 residues. Germline-derived CDR1 and CDR2 are SGDLS and YYNGEE. V dropped 0 bases and J dropped 0; count of bases not matched to a gene: 7. CDR3 in amino acids: CASSVGRGLRSTDTQYF. The CDR3 DNA is TGTGCCAGCAGCGTAGGACGGGGACTACGTAGCACAGATACGCAGTATTTT.

The sample holds many counts of this clonotype. A library prepared for alpha chains yielded this beta chain as an off-target read; its size is of little meaning. The V gene is TRBV11-3, the J gene TRBJ2-5; a possible D gene is TRBD2 (5 bases). The CDR3 is 13 amino acids. Trimming shortened V by 3 bases and J by 5 bases, and 10 bases separated the two germline ends. CDR1 is SGHNT, CDR2 YENEEA, per germline. The CDR3 nucleotides read TGTGCCAGCAGCTTCGAGGGAGAGGAGACCCAGTACTTC. Protein product: CASSFEGEETQYF.

This clonotype was picked up a small number of times. This beta chain lies outside the target of a library built for alpha chains; its clone size means little. The chain joins TRBV28 to TRBJ1-5; no clear D gene. V lost 6 bases to trimming and J lost 4 bases, with 16 bases between them. Germline lookup yields CDR1 MDHEN and CDR2 SYDVKM. The CDR3 is 15 amino acids. This chain's CDR3 is CASRPWQSENQPQHF. CDR3 DNA sequence: TGTGCCAGCAGACCGTGGCAGTCGGAGAATCAGCCCCAGCATTTT.

This clonotype is medium-sized (0.01 to 0.1%) by share. This beta chain was picked up by a library intended for alpha chains and is off target, so its count carries little meaning. The genes are TRBV27 and TRBJ1-1, with D possibly matching TRBD1 (6 bases). V lost 8 bases and J 5 bases, leaving 18 bases between the germline ends. CDR1 and CDR2 from the germline V gene are MNHEY and SMNVEV (reference sequence). The CDR3 sequence is 14 residues long. The CDR3 DNA reads TGTGCCAGCGGCTACAGGGCCGAAAAGACTGAAGCTTTCTTT. This encodes CASGYRAEKTEAFF.

This clonotype was picked up many times. In a library made to pick up alpha chains, this beta chain is a stray read with a size that means little. The V and J genes are TRBV28 and TRBJ2-5; D is perhaps TRBD2 (7 bases). Per germline, CDR1 MDHEN and CDR2 SYDVKM. The CDR3 extends over 14 amino acids. Deletions cut 7 bases from V and 5 bases from J, with 17 bases between. The CDR3 nucleotides are TGTGCCAGCACTCCATGGGGGGGCGGGGAGACCCAGTACTTC. Encoded protein: CASTPWGGGETQYF.

A word on this clonotype: As an off-target read in a library built for alpha chains, this beta chain has a frequency of little significance. The chain recombines TRBV4-2 with TRBJ2-5; 11 positions agree with TRBD2. The J segment lost 5 bases and the V segment lost 4 bases, leaving 3 bases of the junction unmatched. CDR3 length equals 14 residues. Germline assignment: CDR1 LGHNA and CDR2 YNFKEQ. DNA of the CDR3: TGTGCCAGCAGCCCCTGGACTAGCGGGGAGACCCAGTACTTC. It yields the protein CASSPWTSGETQYF.

In its sample, this clonotype ranks as medium-sized. The library was built for alpha chains, so this beta chain is an off-target read and its size means little. The J gene is TRBJ1-6, the V gene TRBV10-3, with 8 bases that match TRBD1. Germline assignment: CDR1 ENHRY and CDR2 SYGVKD. This CDR3 is 15 amino acids long. Trimming cost V 7 bases and J 9 bases; bases outside gene matches: 11. CDR3 DNA sequence: TGTGCCATCAAGAAAACGACAGGGGCAGGTTCACCCCTCCACTTT. This encodes CAIKKTTGAGSPLHF.

This clonotype was counted at least ten times. The library was designed around alpha chains, so this beta chain is a stray read whose abundance carries little weight. The V call is TRBV12-3 or TRBV12-4, the J call TRBJ1-6; 7 bases are a match to TRBD1. V shed 10 bases, J shed 10 bases, and the junction held 16 bases outside the gene matches. The CDR3 is made up of 15 amino acids. CDR3 loop: CATAGQSATGSPLHF. CDR3 sequence (DNA): TGTGCCACCGCGGGACAGTCAGCCACTGGATCACCCCTCCACTTT.

By frequency in the sample, this clonotype is medium-sized. The library was built for alpha chains, so this beta chain is an off-target read and its size means little. The V gene is TRBV5-5, the J gene TRBJ1-5, with D tentatively TRBD1 (6 bases). CDR3 length equals 15 residues. Germline CDR1 SGHKS, CDR2 YYEKEE (reference sequence). V lost 0 bases, J lost 5 bases, and 12 bases lay in between. CDR3 nucleotides: TGTGCCAGCAGCTTGGGCTGGGGGCGAGATCAGCCCCAGCATTTT. Translated: CASSLGWGRDQPQHF.

This clonotype is judged medium-sized. This beta chain is a stray sequence in a library constructed for alpha chains; its clone size is not meaningful. The V gene is TRBV19, the J gene TRBJ2-7; 9 positions match TRBD1. This CDR3 has 13 amino acids. J lost 5 bases, V lost 5 bases, and 4 bases had no gene match. The germline gives CDR1 LNHDA, CDR2 SQIVND (reference sequence). For the CDR3, the DNA is TGTGCCAGTAGTCCCGGGACAGGGAACGAGCAGTACTTC. As protein: CASSPGTGNEQYF.

Within the sample, this clonotype is medium-sized. Found in a library prepared for alpha chains, this beta chain is an off-target read, and its abundance has little meaning. The genes are TRBV27 and TRBJ2-7; 9 nucleotides match TRBD1. The germline CDR1 and CDR2 sequences are MNHEY and SMNVEV (reference sequence). This CDR3 has 15 residues. The junction had 7 bases not matched to a gene; V was cut back by 4 bases and J by 3 bases. The CDR3 DNA reads as TGTGCCAGCAGTTGGCAACCGGGACAGGGCTACGAGCAGTACTTC. Residues: CASSWQPGQGYEQYF.

By share, this clonotype counts as medium-sized. With the library built for alpha chains, this beta chain is off target and its frequency is not meaningful. The chain couples TRBV6-5 to TRBJ2-1, with 15 bases lining up with TRBD2. The CDR3 totals 18 residues. Losses at the gene ends were 5 bases for V and 6 bases for J; bases not matched to a gene: 11. Germline CDR1 is MNHEY and CDR2 is SVGAGI. CDR3: CASSRTGLAGGQANEQFF. In DNA, the CDR3 is TGTGCCAGCAGTCGAACGGGACTAGCGGGAGGCCAGGCCAATGAGCAGTTCTTC.

This clonotype is labeled as medium-sized. This beta chain appears as a stray read in a library generated for alpha chains; its size is not informative. The V gene is TRBV10-2, the J gene TRBJ2-5; the D call may be TRBD1 or TRBD2 (6 bases each). This CDR3 contains 15 residues. The germline CDR1 and CDR2 sequences are WSHSY and SAAADI. V was pared by 6 bases and J by 2 bases, with 16 bases between. CDR3 protein: CASSKGGTLQETQYF. In DNA, the CDR3 is TGCGCCAGCAGCAAAGGGGGGACTCTTCAAGAGACCCAGTACTTC.

As for this clonotype: A much larger clone sits a single nucleotide away, making a read error possible. As an off-target read in a library built for alpha chains, this beta chain has a frequency of little significance. The chain couples TRBV4-3 to TRBJ2-7; TRBD1 matches 7 bases. The CDR3 has 15 amino acids. Germline lookup yields CDR1 LGHNA and CDR2 YSLEER. This CDR3 reads CAGSQETGTTYEQYF. The DNA of the CDR3 is TGCGCCGGCAGCCAGGAGACAGGGACCACCTACGAGCAGTACTTC.

In its sample, this clonotype is medium-sized. The size of this beta chain means little, since it is a stray read in a library made for alpha chains. The chain has TRBV29-1 and TRBJ1-1; 10 bases line up with TRBD1. This CDR3 has 13 amino acids. The junction had 5 bases not matched to a gene; V was cut back by 4 bases and J by 6 bases. CDR1 is SQVTM, CDR2 ANQGSEA, per germline. For the CDR3, the DNA is TGCAGCGTTGGACAGGGGGCAGGCTCTGAAGCTTTCTTT. Residues: CSVGQGAGSEAFF. Full variable domain (remainder filled in from reference TRBV29-1 and TRBJ1-1): SAVISQKPSRDICQRGTSLTIQCQVDSQVTMMFWYRQQPGQSLTLIATANQGSEATYESGFVIDKFPISRPNLTFSTLTVSNMSPEDSSIYLCSVGQGAGSEAFFGQGTRLTVV.

This clonotype has only a few counts. This beta chain is a stray sequence in a library constructed for alpha chains; its clone size is not meaningful. The chain recombines TRBV20-1 with TRBJ2-7; D possibly corresponds to TRBD2 (6 bases). This CDR3 has 13 residues. From germline, CDR1 is DFQATT and CDR2 SNEGSKA (reference sequence). V gave up 5 bases and J gave up 2 bases, with 13 bases separating them. The CDR3 spells CSAPGTATYEQYF. For the CDR3, the DNA is TGCAGTGCTCCTGGGACTGCCACCTACGAGCAGTACTTC.

Judged by abundance, this clonotype is medium-sized. This beta chain is an unintended read in a library built for alpha chains; its size means little. The chain uses TRBV7-8 and TRBJ2-7, with 7 bases aligning to TRBD1. CDR1 is SGHVS, CDR2 FQNEAQ, per germline. V shed 5 bases, J shed 2 bases, and the junction held 18 bases outside the gene matches. The CDR3 has 18 residues. This CDR3 reads CASSLNPLVGTVPYEQYF. The CDR3 region has the DNA TGTGCCAGCAGCCTCAATCCCCTTGTTGGGACAGTTCCCTACGAGCAGTACTTC.

This clonotype showed up many times. The library was designed around alpha chains, so this beta chain is a stray read whose abundance carries little weight. The V call is TRBV7-2, the J call TRBJ2-3, with no clear D. V lost 4 bases to trimming and J lost 3 bases, with 14 bases between them. CDR1 SGHTA and CDR2 FQGNSA come from the germline V gene. This CDR3 contains 15 residues. The CDR3: CASSSGRAPTDTQYF. CDR3 coding DNA: TGTGCCAGCAGCTCAGGTCGCGCCCCGACAGATACGCAGTATTTT.